This paragraph reports one TCR beta chain. Its antigen is unknown. Base-call qualities are not available, and no considerably larger clone is one nucleotide away. TCRbeta CDR3 regions were amplified from genomic DNA by means of the immunoSEQ Assay, a bias-controlled multiplex PCR. The original methods were these. The number of nucleated cells in each sample was estimated from the amplification of reference gene primers within the assay. To quantify the absolute abundance of each unique TCRbeta CDR3 rearrangement, sequence reads were collapsed and filtered. For each sample, productive Simpson clonality was calculated by taking the square root of Simpson's diversity index across productive rearrangements. Drawn from immuneACCESS, this table holds only the in-frame rearrangements with V and J called that TCRdb kept. Clones are partly lost; checked studies trace under half to an unresolved V gene and leave the rest unexplained. The D gene and trimming were derived from the DNA, and the V and J assignments and clone size from that table. This sample gives some 110,000 clones in total; less than 90% of them show up just once. 3.5% to 5% of the sample is taken by the ten largest.

This sample was included in a study of blood T cell repertoires in COVID-19 (dated by TCRdb to about 2020). Some background on the complete study: Samples from collaborators originated in the United States, Italy and Spain and spanned both the acute and convalescent phases of COVID-19. The material from the prospective study consisted of cDNA or gDNA derived from T cells, B-cell-depleted T cells, or PBMCs. The dataset comprised deeply sampled blood TCRbeta repertoires from subjects exposed to, actively infected with, or recovered from COVID-19. The repertoires were made available in a free public database intended to serve as a resource for research on the immune response to SARS-CoV-2. Samples were obtained from the ongoing ImmuneRACE study (first 160 participants) and from 1,200 or so subjects provided by 6 global collaborators. Nearly every sample came with metadata listing a de-identified subject ID, COVID-19 status, age in years and sex. Where available, HLA class I and class II types were obtained from metadata supplied by the sample provider rather than from assay-based typing. Broader findings and caveats from the paper: Clinical and demographic metadata were provided uncurated, with the amount varying by source and participant.

Reading from cysteine to phenylalanine, the CDR3 counts 15 amino acids. The CDR3 DNA has 45 bases and is translated from base 1. Trimming at the junction amounts to 3 bases on V and 1 base on J, and the germline ends lie 10 bases apart. According to the germline V gene, CDR1 reads MDHEN and CDR2 reads SYDVKM. Whole blood was collected in K2EDTA tubes by collaborating institutions according to the institutions' own protocols. Collaborator samples were shipped for TCRbeta analysis as frozen whole blood, isolated PBMCs, or DNA extracted from either sample type. The specimen was peripheral blood. The sequence is built from TRBV28 and TRBJ1-5, with no reliable assignment of the D segment. The sequence was collected from a man over 45 with acute or convalescent COVID-19. The CDR3 region reads CASSLEDVSNQPQHF. The nucleotides are TGTGCCAGCAGTTTGGAGGACGTGAGCAATCAGCCCCAGCATTTT.